This T cell receptor beta chain was obtained from a study of blood T cell repertoires in COVID-19. Here immunoSEQ multiplex PCR was the method, and the copy in TCRdb shows in-frame clones only, minus some. This table holds nearly 300,000 clones, 85% to 90% found once. Germline CDR1 reads MGHRA; CDR2 reads YSYEKL. CDR3 length: 16 residues. V shed 3 bases, J shed 4 bases, and the junction held 6 bases outside the gene matches. The sample comprised PBMCs or T cells enriched from blood (not recorded which). This sequence joins TRBV4-1 and TRBJ1-5, with TRBD1 identical over 10 bases. This sequence was found in a woman between 45 and 60 years old who had been exposed to COVID-19. In DNA form, the CDR3 reads TGCGCCAGCAGCCAGGGACAGGGGATGAGTAATCAGCCCCAGCATTTT. Translated: CASSQGQGMSNQPQHF.